This TCR beta chain came from a study of cytomegalovirus exposure and HLA in healthy donors. Germline loops: CDR1 MNHEY, CDR2 SVGAGI. CDR3 length equals 15 residues. Trimming at V came to 2 bases and at J to 6 bases, leaving 8 bases not matched to a gene. This clone was picked up one time. No antigen is known for it. Overall study results and limits: Investigators reported 150 to 200 TCR beta chains as tied to cytomegalovirus.

Primers included in the PCR were 60 Vbeta and 13 Jbeta primers. Repertoires were generated with immunoSEQ multiplex PCR, while TCRdb's copy carries only in-frame clones and drops some. The data show some 57,000 clones, around 90% seen once. The receptor's source is a man aged 30 to 39 in good health and CMV-seropositive. The chain employs TRBV6-5 and TRBJ1-1; 8 bases are a match to TRBD1. Sequenced material: PBMCs. The DNA of the CDR3 is TGTGCCAGCAGTTACGGGACAGGTCGGAGTGCTGAAGCTTTCTTT. This translates into CASSYGTGRSAEAFF.